What follows describes a single TCR beta chain. Method: immunoSEQ multiplex PCR; TCRdb's copy keeps in-frame clones and lacks some. The table shows approximately 250,000 clones, with just under 85% occurring only once. These data originate in a study of blood T cell repertoires in COVID-19. Germline-derived CDR1 and CDR2 are SGDLS and YYNGEE. Trimming took 3 bases from V and 3 from J, leaving 4 bases between them. The CDR3 length is 12 residues. The clonotype comes from a man in his fifties with acute or convalescent COVID-19. The chain joins TRBV9 to TRBJ1-3; D ambiguous. Sequencing was performed on peripheral blood. This CDR3 is CASSDYGNTIYF. The DNA of the CDR3 is TGTGCCAGCAGCGATTATGGAAACACCATATATTTT.